The next 23 T cell receptor beta chains were all read from a single sample in a study of OX40 agonist ivuxolimab in advanced cancers. Measured with immunoSEQ multiplex PCR; TCRdb has only the in-frame clones, and not every one. The top ten hold approximately 2.4% of the sample, which has 55,000 to 80,000 clones, about 80% seen once. The source was CD4+ or CD8+ T cells sorted from blood, collected in a trial of the OX40 agonist ivuxolimab. These receptor sequences come from an adult with an advanced solid tumor such as melanoma, head and neck, liver or kidney cancer.

V gene TRBV19 combines with J gene TRBJ2-1, with 11 bases aligning to TRBD2. With V trimmed by 4 bases and J by 3 bases, 2 bases remained unmatched. The V gene's germline CDR1 is LNHDA and CDR2 SQIVND (reference sequence). This CDR3 has 15 amino acids. The CDR3 DNA reads as TGTGCCAGTAGTACTACTAGCGGGAGCTACAATGAGCAGTTCTTC. It specifies CASSTTSGSYNEQFF.

The chain joins TRBV21-1 to TRBJ1-3; the table assigns TRBD1, which was not confirmed against the DNA. TRBV21-1 is a pseudogene locus. The CDR3 sequence is 17 residues long. CDR3 protein: CASSTIQGQGSGNTIYF. CDR3 coding DNA: TGTGCCAGCAGCACTATCCAGGGACAGGGAAGCGGAAACACCATATATTTT.

This chain joins TRBV5-8 and TRBJ1-5, with unresolved D. The germline V and J ends were trimmed by 0 bases and 1 base, with 8 bases remaining between them. The CDR3 has 15 residues. Germline V gene lookup returns CDR1 SGHTS and CDR2 YDEGEE. The CDR3 nucleotides read TGTGCCAGCAGCTTGGGTCAGGCGAGCAATCAGCCCCAGCATTTT. Translation: CASSLGQASNQPQHF.

This chain links TRBV19 with TRBJ2-5; TRBD1 matches at 9 bases. CDR1 is LNHDA, CDR2 SQIVND, per germline (reference sequence). V lost 4 bases and J lost 0; bases outside the gene matches: 6. The CDR3 contains 16 residues. The CDR3 protein is CASSTPGTGYQETQYF. The CDR3 DNA reads TGTGCCAGTAGTACCCCCGGGACAGGGTACCAAGAGACCCAGTACTTC. Using reference TRBV19 and TRBJ2-5 for the parts outside the CDR3, the full variable domain is DGGITQSPKYLFRKEGQNVTLSCEQNLNHDAMYWYRQDPGQGLRLIYYSQIVNDFQKGDIAEGYSVSREKKESFPLTVTSAQKNPTAFYLCASSTPGTGYQETQYFGPGTRLLVL.

The chain links TRBV20-1 to TRBJ2-5; no firm D call. The CDR3 is made up of 11 amino acids. Germline V gene sequence: CDR1 DFQATT, CDR2 SNEGSKA (reference sequence). V gave up 3 bases and J gave up 4 bases, with 6 bases separating them. The CDR3 bases are TGCAGTGCTAGGGAGACAGAGACCCAGTACTTC. The encoded protein is CSARETETQYF.

V and J are TRBV10-3 and TRBJ2-6; 8 positions match TRBD1. The CDR3 sequence is 12 residues long. With V trimmed by 6 bases and J by 13 bases, 5 bases remained unmatched. CDR1 is ENHRY, CDR2 SYGVKD, per germline. This chain's CDR3 is CAIRGTGRVLTF. Written as DNA, the CDR3 is TGTGCCATCAGAGGGACAGGTAGGGTCCTGACTTTC.

V gene TRBV6-5 combines with J gene TRBJ2-7; 7 positions agree with TRBD2. CDR3 length: 11 amino acids. Germline CDR1 is MNHEY and CDR2 is SVGAGI. V gave up 6 bases and J gave up 9 bases; unmatched junction bases: 5. The CDR3 here is CASRRLAAQYF. The CDR3 region has the DNA TGTGCCAGCAGGAGACTAGCAGCGCAGTACTTC.

The table lists this clone with a count of one. This chain links TRBV7-3 with TRBJ2-3, with 12 bases that match TRBD2. Germline V gene data show CDR1 as SGHTA and CDR2 as FQGTGA. CDR3 length: 15 residues. Trimming at V came to 4 bases and at J to 5 bases, leaving 4 bases not matched to a gene. The CDR3 protein is CASSSSGRAEDTQYF. As DNA, the CDR3 is TGTGCCAGCAGCTCTAGCGGGAGGGCCGAAGATACGCAGTATTTT.

The chain combines TRBV5-4 with TRBJ1-4, with D perhaps matching TRBD1 (6 bases). The ends were cut back, 1 base at V and 5 bases at J, with 12 bases in the middle. The CDR3 is 15 amino acids. The germline gives CDR1 SGHNT, CDR2 YYREEE (reference sequence). The CDR3 DNA reads TGTGCCAGCAGCTTGCTGGGGGCGGGCAATGAAAAACTGTTTTTT. Translated, it gives CASSLLGAGNEKLFF.

This chain uses TRBV29-1 with TRBJ2-6, with D hard to call. There are 14 residues in the CDR3. With 4 bases removed from V and 0 bases from J, the gap between germline ends came to 7 bases. The germline CDR1 and CDR2 sequences are SQVTM and ANQGSEA. CDR3 region: CSVGQTSGANVLTF. Here the CDR3 DNA reads TGCAGCGTTGGGCAGACCTCTGGGGCCAACGTCCTGACTTTC.

The chain couples TRBV7-2 to TRBJ2-7; D might be TRBD2 (5 bases). The V end lost 0 bases, the J end lost 4 bases, and 7 bases lay between the germline ends. CDR1 SGHTA and CDR2 FQGNSA come from the germline V gene. The CDR3 is made up of 13 amino acids. The DNA of the CDR3 is TGTGCCAGCAGCTTAGCGGGAGTGTACGAGCAGTACTTC. Residues: CASSLAGVYEQYF. The full variable domain, its missing parts supplied by reference TRBV7-2 and TRBJ2-7, is GAGVSQSPSNKVTEKGKDVELRCDPISGHTALYWYRQSLGQGLEFLIYFQGNSAPDKSGLPSDRFSAERTGGSVSTLTIQRTQQEDSAVYLCASSLAGVYEQYFGPGTRLTVT.

The rearrangement joins TRBV4-2 to TRBJ2-5; 11 bases map to TRBD2. The J call may be incorrect, as the DNA end agrees better with TRBJ2-7. The CDR3 contains 16 residues. Per germline, CDR1 LGHNA and CDR2 YNFKEQ. CDR3 sequence (DNA): TGTGCCAGCAGCCAAGGCCTAGCGGGGGGCTCCTACGAGCAGTACTTC. This codes for CASSQGLAGGSYEQYF.

The chain recombines TRBV7-2 with TRBJ1-1, with TRBD1 matching over 9 bases. J lost 10 bases, V lost 5 bases, and 14 bases had no gene match. Germline CDR1 is SGHTA and CDR2 is FQGNSA. This CDR3 is 15 amino acids long. CDR3 nucleotide sequence: TGTGCCAGCAGCCTAACCGGGACAGGGACCAGGGGAGCTTTCTTT. Protein: CASSLTGTGTRGAFF. The full variable domain, in which reference TRBV7-2 and TRBJ1-1 provide the parts outside the CDR3, is GAGVSQSPSNKVTEKGKDVELRCDPISGHTALYWYRQSLGQGLEFLIYFQGNSAPDKSGLPSDRFSAERTGGSVSTLTIQRTQQEDSAVYLCASSLTGTGTRGAFFGQGTRLTVV.

This clone came up once. This chain connects TRBV7-2 to TRBJ2-3, with 14 bases lining up with TRBD2. Losses at the gene ends were 3 bases for V and 7 bases for J; bases not matched to a gene: 9. CDR3 length: 17 amino acids. Per germline, CDR1 SGHTA and CDR2 FQGNSA. This CDR3 is CASSFVGTSGGRNTQYF. The CDR3 region has the DNA TGTGCCAGCAGCTTCGTCGGGACTAGCGGGGGTAGAAATACGCAGTATTTT.

This chain uses TRBV30 with TRBJ2-3; either TRBD1 or TRBD2 may supply D (6 bases each). The CDR3 extends over 14 amino acids. Trimming left V 1 base short and J 2 bases short, with 10 bases between. Germline V gene sequence: CDR1 GTSNPN, CDR2 SVGIG (reference sequence). The CDR3 reads CAWSGGAFTDTQYF. CDR3 coding DNA: TGTGCCTGGAGTGGGGGGGCGTTCACAGATACGCAGTATTTT.

V is TRBV11-3 and J is TRBJ2-7; D unresolved. With 0 bases removed from V and 0 bases from J, the gap between germline ends came to 12 bases. Looked up from germline, CDR1 is SGHNT and CDR2 is YENEEA. This CDR3 comprises 16 residues. CDR3: CASSLEGTKSSYEQYF. Here the CDR3 DNA reads TGTGCCAGCAGCTTAGAGGGAACCAAGAGCTCCTACGAGCAGTACTTC.

The chain links TRBV4-3 to TRBJ2-2, with TRBD1 as a possible D gene (6 bases). Deletions cut 1 base from V and 1 base from J, with 10 bases between. The CDR3 totals 16 residues. CDR1 and CDR2 from the germline V gene are LGHNA and YSLEER. The CDR3 DNA is TGCGCCAGCAGCCAAGGGGGACATCGGAACACCGGGGAGCTGTTTTTT. Translated: CASSQGGHRNTGELFF.

The chain joins TRBV19 to TRBJ2-1; TRBD2 might be the D (5 bases). The CDR3 is 16 residues long. Germline CDR1 is LNHDA and CDR2 is SQIVND (reference sequence). The V end was cut by 6 bases, the J end by 3 bases, with 18 bases between. CDR3 region: CASSVSEVIVYNEQFF. In nucleotides, the CDR3 is TGTGCCAGTAGCGTTAGCGAGGTAATAGTCTACAATGAGCAGTTCTTC.

A single count supports this clone. This chain connects TRBV9 to TRBJ2-7; D ambiguous. Trimming removed 0 bases from V and 3 bases from J, with 10 bases in between. This CDR3 spans 14 amino acids. Germline loops: CDR1 SGDLS, CDR2 YYNGEE. In nucleotides, the CDR3 is TGTGCCAGCAGCGTAGGTTTAGGGAACTACGAGCAGTACTTC. Encoded protein: CASSVGLGNYEQYF.

This clone was counted a few times. This CDR3 is CASSLGGIAFF. The CDR3 nucleotides read TGTGCCAGCAGCTTAGGGGGAATCGCTTTCTTT. The chain uses TRBV5-4 and TRBJ1-1, with D perhaps TRBD1 (6 bases). CDR3 length equals 11 residues. V lost 2 bases to trimming and J lost 11 bases, with 10 bases between them. Germline CDR1 is SGHNT and CDR2 is YYREEE (reference sequence).

The V and J genes are TRBV11-2 and TRBJ2-1, with 8 positions matching TRBD2. CDR3 length: 15 amino acids. Germline trimming cut 5 bases from V and 9 bases from J; bases unmatched to any gene: 12. CDR1 and CDR2 from the germline V gene are SGHAT and FQNNGV. In DNA form, the CDR3 reads TGTGCCAGCAGCCCGGAGGGGACTAGGGATTCTGAGCAGTTCTTC. The encoded protein is CASSPEGTRDSEQFF.

This chain uses TRBV19 with TRBJ2-5; perhaps TRBD1 as D (6 bases). CDR1 LNHDA and CDR2 SQIVND come from the germline V gene (reference sequence). V lost 10 bases to trimming and J lost 2 bases, with 14 bases between them. The CDR3 covers 13 residues. CDR3 sequence: CATGVRVQETQYF. CDR3 coding DNA: TGTGCCACAGGGGTTAGGGTTCAAGAGACCCAGTACTTC.

The V and J genes are TRBV27 and TRBJ1-2; the D gene is possibly TRBD1 (6 bases). There are 16 residues in the CDR3. V lost 6 bases and J 8 bases, leaving 25 bases between the germline ends. Germline V CDR1 and CDR2: MNHEY, SMNVEV (reference sequence). As DNA, the CDR3 is TGTGCCAGCAGAAAGGACGGGGGGGCGCTTATCCGCGGCTACACCTTC. It codes for CASRKDGGALIRGYTF.